The 25 T cell receptor beta chains presented below share a single source sample, sequenced in a study of tumor-infiltrating lymphocytes in localized non-small cell lung cancer. Clones were sequenced by immunoSEQ multiplex PCR, and TCRdb holds only the in-frame ones, with some missing. This sample carries over 10,000 clones, around three fifths of them seen once, and the ten largest clones take 6% to 8%. The material sequenced was lung tumor tissue. Receptors were obtained from a human donor with non-small cell lung cancer.

V gene TRBV29-1 combines with J gene TRBJ1-2, with D possibly TRBD1 on 5 matching bases. Between the trimmed V and J ends, which lost 1 base and 4 bases, there was a span of 7 bases. Per the germline V gene, CDR1 is SQVTM and CDR2 is ANQGSEA. The CDR3 loop spans 12 amino acids. The CDR3, as DNA: TGCAGCGTTGAAGCAGGGTTCTATGGCTACACCTTC. This translates into CSVEAGFYGYTF.

The chain joins TRBV19 to TRBJ2-1, with D possibly being TRBD1 (6 bases). The length of the CDR3 is 15 residues. V lost 1 base and J lost 3, with 10 bases in between. The germline V gene encodes CDR1 LNHDA and CDR2 SQIVND (reference sequence). The CDR3 spells CASSIGGGGYNEQFF. In nucleotides, the CDR3 is TGTGCCAGTAGTATAGGAGGGGGTGGCTACAATGAGCAGTTCTTC.

J is TRBJ2-3 and V is TRBV7-2; 8 bases are shared with TRBD2. V lost 2 bases, J lost 8 bases, and 9 bases stayed unmatched. The CDR3 is 15 residues long. The germline gives CDR1 SGHTA, CDR2 FQGNSA. This CDR3 is CASSLKAGGPGTQYF. The DNA of the CDR3 is TGTGCCAGCAGCTTAAAGGCGGGGGGCCCCGGTACGCAGTATTTT.

This clone was found a few times. The chain employs TRBV7-2 and TRBJ2-1; 13 nucleotides align to TRBD2. Germline CDR1 is SGHTA and CDR2 is FQGNSA. This CDR3 is 17 amino acids long. V shed 3 bases, J shed 7 bases, and the junction held 9 bases outside the gene matches. The CDR3, as DNA: TGTGCCAGCAGCTTCAATCCGACTAGCGGGGGGCGGAATGAGCAGTTCTTC. Translation: CASSFNPTSGGRNEQFF. Full variable domain (missing parts from reference TRBV7-2 and TRBJ2-1): GAGVSQSPSNKVTEKGKDVELRCDPISGHTALYWYRQSLGQGLEFLIYFQGNSAPDKSGLPSDRFSAERTGGSVSTLTIQRTQQEDSAVYLCASSFNPTSGGRNEQFFGPGTRLTVL.

By sample share, this clone is medium-sized (0.01 to 0.1%). The chain uses TRBV7-9 and TRBJ2-1, with 10 bases fitting TRBD2. This CDR3 region has 16 residues. V shed 5 bases, J shed 9 bases, and the junction held 13 bases outside the gene matches. Germline-derived CDR1 and CDR2 are SEHNR and FQNEAQ (reference sequence). CDR3 loop: CASSPWGSGRRVEQFF. The CDR3, as DNA: TGTGCCAGCAGCCCCTGGGGTAGCGGGAGGAGGGTTGAGCAGTTCTTC.

The chain carries TRBV10-2 and TRBJ2-2, with a tentative D call TRBD2 (5 bases). Per germline, CDR1 WSHSY and CDR2 SAAADI. The CDR3 runs 14 residues. V was clipped by 8 bases and J by 0 bases, with 10 bases between them. The chain's CDR3 is CASGGFTNTGELFF. In DNA form, the CDR3 reads TGCGCCAGCGGCGGGTTTACGAACACCGGGGAGCTGTTTTTT.

This chain's CDR3 is CASSSPGGYNEQFF. DNA for the CDR3: TGTGCCAGCAGTTCCCCGGGAGGGTACAATGAGCAGTTCTTC. The chain links TRBV27 to TRBJ2-1; 8 bases agree with TRBD2. V lost 4 bases to trimming and J lost 4 bases; unmatched junction nucleotides: 3. CDR3 size: 14 residues. Germline V lookup: CDR1 MNHEY, CDR2 SMNVEV (reference sequence).

The CDR3 sequence is CASSRLGPTEAFF. CDR3 DNA: TGTGCCAGCAGTCGCCTCGGGCCCACTGAAGCTTTCTTT. The chain links TRBV28 to TRBJ1-1, with D unclear. CDR3 length: 13 amino acids. The germline V and J ends were trimmed by 5 bases and 4 bases, with 11 bases remaining between them. The germline CDR1 and CDR2 sequences are MDHEN and SYDVKM.

The chain is built from TRBV30 and TRBJ2-7; unclear D gene. The CDR3 has 11 amino acids. Trimming left V 7 bases short and J 4 bases short, with 11 bases between. Germline values: CDR1 GTSNPN, CDR2 SVGIG (reference sequence). DNA of the CDR3: TGTGCCTTGGGTTTTGGGTACGAGCAGTACTTC. Residues: CALGFGYEQYF.

This rearrangement joins TRBV19 to TRBJ1-5; D is uncertain. This CDR3 has 15 amino acids. V lost 7 bases and J lost 0, with 13 bases in between. Germline CDR1 LNHDA, CDR2 SQIVND (reference sequence). CDR3 sequence: CASTPGLYSNQPQHF. Here the CDR3 DNA reads TGTGCCAGTACCCCCGGACTTTATAGCAATCAGCCCCAGCATTTT.

This rearrangement joins TRBV6-5 to TRBJ2-7; D uncertain. This CDR3 is 13 amino acids long. Germline V CDR1 and CDR2: MNHEY, SVGAGI. V was pared by 6 bases and J by 1 base, with 10 bases between. In DNA, the CDR3 is TGTGCCAGCAGGGCGGATATGTCCTACGAGCAGTACTTC. This encodes CASRADMSYEQYF.

The chain joins TRBV20-1 to TRBJ2-5, with D unresolved. Germline assignment: CDR1 DFQATT and CDR2 SNEGSKA (reference sequence). The CDR3 is made up of 10 amino acids. V lost 6 bases and J lost 9, with 11 bases in between. The CDR3 loop is CSALGQAQYF. The DNA for the CDR3 is TGCAGTGCCCTTGGGCAGGCCCAGTACTTC.

This chain uses TRBV5-1 with TRBJ2-7; possibly TRBD1 for D (5 bases). Germline V gives CDR1 SGHRS, CDR2 YFSETQ. The CDR3 spans 14 residues. Between the trimmed V and J ends, which lost 2 bases and 7 bases, there was a span of 16 bases. The DNA of the CDR3 is TGCGCCAGCAGCTTCCGAGACAGTCCTCGTGAGCAGTACTTC. Amino acid sequence: CASSFRDSPREQYF. Together with reference TRBV5-1 and TRBJ2-7, the CDR3 gives the full variable domain: KAGVTQTPRYLIKTRGQQVTLSCSPISGHRSVSWYQQTPGQGLQFLFEYFSETQRNKGNFPGRFSGRQFSNSRSEMNVSTLELGDSALYLCASSFRDSPREQYFGPGTRLTVT.

The chain has TRBV30 and TRBJ1-4; D call uncertain. The CDR3 sequence is 12 residues long. With 7 bases removed from V and 8 bases from J, the gap between germline ends came to 14 bases. Germline V CDR1 and CDR2: GTSNPN, SVGIG (reference sequence). CDR3 sequence (DNA): TGTGCCTTTGACCTGGGCGGCGAAAAACTGTTTTTT. Translated: CAFDLGGEKLFF.

The CDR3 sequence is CASSPGLLQETQYF. CDR3 nucleotides: TGCGCCAGCAGCCCGGGACTACTCCAAGAGACCCAGTACTTC. The chain carries TRBV5-1 and TRBJ2-5; 7 bases are shared with TRBD2. Per germline, CDR1 SGHRS and CDR2 YFSETQ. Trimming took 4 bases from V and 1 from J; bases not matched to a gene: 4. The CDR3 sequence is 14 residues long.

The gene calls are TRBV7-9 and TRBJ2-5, with a weak D call TRBD1 (6 bases). Trimming cost V 2 bases and J 2 bases, with 18 bases left between them. This CDR3 has 17 amino acids. CDR1 SEHNR and CDR2 FQNEAQ come from the germline V gene (reference sequence). CDR3 coding DNA: TGTGCCAGCAGCTTATGGGTGGGGACATCCGGACAAGAGACCCAGTACTTC. Translated, it gives CASSLWVGTSGQETQYF.

The rearrangement uses TRBV11-3 and TRBJ1-2, with D possibly being TRBD1 (5 bases). CDR3 size: 14 residues. V gave up 6 bases and J gave up 4 bases, with 15 bases separating them. Germline V gene lookup returns CDR1 SGHNT and CDR2 YENEEA. The CDR3 region is CASSLTRQTYGYTF. CDR3 in DNA: TGTGCCAGCAGTTTAACTAGACAGACCTATGGCTACACCTTC.

V is TRBV6-5 and J is TRBJ1-4; D gene unclear. The germline V and J ends were trimmed by 5 bases and 5 bases, with 12 bases remaining between them. This CDR3 is built from 14 residues. The V gene's germline CDR1 is MNHEY and CDR2 SVGAGI. The CDR3: CASSRTSFNEKLFF. CDR3 nucleotide sequence: TGTGCCAGCAGTCGTACATCTTTCAATGAAAAACTGTTTTTT.

The chain combines TRBV18 with TRBJ2-3, with TRBD2 matching 9 bases. The V segment lost 0 bases and the J segment 1 base; nucleotides outside the gene matches: 8. The CDR3 has 18 residues. CDR1 and CDR2 (germline): KGHSH, LQKENI. The CDR3 bases are TGTGCCAGCTCACCACCTTCGACTAGCGGATTAGGCACAGATACGCAGTATTTT. Translation: CASSPPSTSGLGTDTQYF.

This sequence joins TRBV18 and TRBJ2-2; D is possibly TRBD2 (6 bases). Looked up from germline, CDR1 is KGHSH and CDR2 is LQKENI. The CDR3 has 16 residues. V dropped 1 base and J dropped 1 base, with 10 bases sitting between them. The CDR3: CASSPRGIGNTGELFF. CDR3 nucleotides: TGTGCCAGCTCACCACGCGGGATAGGGAACACCGGGGAGCTGTTTTTT.

This clone is judged medium-sized. This chain uses TRBV30 with TRBJ1-5; D is possibly TRBD1 (6 bases). Germline CDR1 GTSNPN, CDR2 SVGIG (reference sequence). The ends were cut back, 0 bases at V and 6 bases at J, with 21 bases in the middle. The CDR3 spans 17 residues. The CDR3 DNA is TGTGCCTGGAGTGTACCGGACAGATCTCCGGAGGGTCAGCCCCAGCATTTT. Protein product: CAWSVPDRSPEGQPQHF.

This chain connects TRBV18 to TRBJ2-5; D is unclear. The CDR3 contains 13 residues. V was trimmed by 2 bases and J by 0 bases, leaving 4 bases between them. Germline-derived CDR1 and CDR2 are KGHSH and LQKENI. DNA for the CDR3: TGTGCCAGCTCACCAGGAAACCAAGAGACCCAGTACTTC. It translates to CASSPGNQETQYF.

A few counts support this clone. This rearrangement joins TRBV18 to TRBJ1-2; D is unresolved. Per the germline V gene, CDR1 is KGHSH and CDR2 is LQKENI. V was pared by 0 bases and J by 5 bases, with 7 bases between. CDR3 length: 13 residues. The CDR3 region has the DNA TGTGCCAGCTCACCACCAGGGATGTATGGCTACACCTTC. It yields the protein CASSPPGMYGYTF.

This clone was picked up a small number of times. The chain is built from TRBV28 and TRBJ1-3; no clear D gene. Germline CDR1 MDHEN, CDR2 SYDVKM. Trimming shortened V by 3 bases and J by 0 bases, and 6 bases separated the two germline ends. CDR3 length: 14 residues. The CDR3, as DNA: TGTGCCAGCAGTTTCCACGGCTCTGGAAACACCATATATTTT. Translated, it gives CASSFHGSGNTIYF.

The rearrangement uses TRBV6-6 and TRBJ2-1, with TRBD2 identical over 8 bases. From germline, CDR1 is MNHNY and CDR2 SVGAGI (reference sequence). The CDR3 covers 16 residues. The J segment lost 5 bases and the V segment lost 4 bases, leaving 10 bases of the junction unmatched. As DNA, the CDR3 is TGTGCCAGCAGTTGCTATAAAGCGGGAGCTGACAATGAGCAGTTCTTC. This gives the protein CASSCYKAGADNEQFF.